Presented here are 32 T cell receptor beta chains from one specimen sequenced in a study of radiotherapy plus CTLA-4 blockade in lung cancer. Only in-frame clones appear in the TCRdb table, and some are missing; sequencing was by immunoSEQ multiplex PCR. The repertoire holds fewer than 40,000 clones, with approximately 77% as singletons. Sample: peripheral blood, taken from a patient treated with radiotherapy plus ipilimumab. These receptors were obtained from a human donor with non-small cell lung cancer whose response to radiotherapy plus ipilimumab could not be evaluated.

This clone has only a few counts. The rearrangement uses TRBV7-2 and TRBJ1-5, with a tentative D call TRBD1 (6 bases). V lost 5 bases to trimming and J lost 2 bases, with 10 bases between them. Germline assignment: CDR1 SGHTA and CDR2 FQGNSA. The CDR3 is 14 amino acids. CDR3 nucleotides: TGTGCCAGCAGCCGAGAGGGGGGCAATCAGCCCCAGCATTTT. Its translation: CASSREGGNQPQHF.

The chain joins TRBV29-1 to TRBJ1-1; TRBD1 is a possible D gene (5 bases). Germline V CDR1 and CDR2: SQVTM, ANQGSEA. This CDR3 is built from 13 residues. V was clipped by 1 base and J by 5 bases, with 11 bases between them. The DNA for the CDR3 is TGCAGCGTTGAAGCGGGGGTTGGGACTGAAGCTTTCTTT. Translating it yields CSVEAGVGTEAFF.

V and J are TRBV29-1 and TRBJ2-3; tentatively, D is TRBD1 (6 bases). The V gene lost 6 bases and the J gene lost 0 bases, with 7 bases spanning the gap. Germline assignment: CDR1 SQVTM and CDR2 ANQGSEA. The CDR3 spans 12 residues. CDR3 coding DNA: TGCAGCGTACAGGGTAGCACAGATACGCAGTATTTT. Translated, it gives CSVQGSTDTQYF.

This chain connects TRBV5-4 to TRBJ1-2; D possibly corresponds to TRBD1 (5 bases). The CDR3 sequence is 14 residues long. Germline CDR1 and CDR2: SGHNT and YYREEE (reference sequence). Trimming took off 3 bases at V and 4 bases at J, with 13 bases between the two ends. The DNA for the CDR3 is TGTGCCAGCAGCTGGAGCGGGGGATCCTATGGCTACACCTTC. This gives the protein CASSWSGGSYGYTF.

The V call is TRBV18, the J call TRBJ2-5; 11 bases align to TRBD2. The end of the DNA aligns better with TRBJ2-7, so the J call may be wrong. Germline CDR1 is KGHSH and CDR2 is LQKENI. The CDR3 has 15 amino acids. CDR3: CASSPRLAGGNEQYF. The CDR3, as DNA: TGTGCCAGCTCACCAAGGCTAGCGGGAGGCAACGAGCAGTACTTC.

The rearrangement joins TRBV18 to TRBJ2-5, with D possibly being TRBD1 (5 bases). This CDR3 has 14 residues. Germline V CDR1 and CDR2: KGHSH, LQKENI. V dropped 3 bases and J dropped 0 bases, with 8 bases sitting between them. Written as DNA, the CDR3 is TGTGCCAGCTCACCGACAGCTGACCAAGAGACCCAGTACTTC. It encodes CASSPTADQETQYF.

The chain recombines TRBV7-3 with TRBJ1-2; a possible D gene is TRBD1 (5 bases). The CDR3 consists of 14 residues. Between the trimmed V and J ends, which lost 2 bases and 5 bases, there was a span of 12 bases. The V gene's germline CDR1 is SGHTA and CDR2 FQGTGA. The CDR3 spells CASSLAGGSYGYTF. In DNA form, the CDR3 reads TGTGCCAGCAGCTTAGCGGGGGGATCATATGGCTACACCTTC.

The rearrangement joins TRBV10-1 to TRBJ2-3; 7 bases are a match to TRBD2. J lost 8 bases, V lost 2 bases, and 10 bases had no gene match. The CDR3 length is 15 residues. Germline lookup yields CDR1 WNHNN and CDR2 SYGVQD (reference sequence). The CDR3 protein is CASSEGFPGGRTQYF. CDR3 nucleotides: TGCGCCAGCAGTGAGGGGTTTCCGGGAGGTCGTACGCAGTATTTT.

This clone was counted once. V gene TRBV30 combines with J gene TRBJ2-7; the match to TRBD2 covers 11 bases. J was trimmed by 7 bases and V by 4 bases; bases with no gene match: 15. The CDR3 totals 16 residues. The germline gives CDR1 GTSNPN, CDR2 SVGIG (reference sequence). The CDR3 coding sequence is TGTGCCTGGATCTCCCCCCGACTAGCGGGAAGGAAGGAGCAGTACTTC. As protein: CAWISPRLAGRKEQYF.

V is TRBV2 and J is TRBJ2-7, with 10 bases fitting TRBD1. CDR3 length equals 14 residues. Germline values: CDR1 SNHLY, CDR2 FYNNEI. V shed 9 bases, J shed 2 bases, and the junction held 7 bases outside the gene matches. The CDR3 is CASSPGQGTYEQYF. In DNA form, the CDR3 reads TGTGCCAGTTCACCGGGACAGGGGACCTACGAGCAGTACTTC.

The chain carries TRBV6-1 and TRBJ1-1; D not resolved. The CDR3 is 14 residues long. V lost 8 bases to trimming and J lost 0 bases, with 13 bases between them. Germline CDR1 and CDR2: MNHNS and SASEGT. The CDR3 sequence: CASREGNMNTEAFF. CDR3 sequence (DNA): TGTGCCAGCCGAGAGGGAAACATGAACACTGAAGCTTTCTTT.

CDR3 in amino acids: CASRLAQGNTEAFF. The CDR3 bases are TGTGCCAGCAGACTTGCTCAGGGGAACACTGAAGCTTTCTTT. J is TRBJ1-1 and V is TRBV7-9; D perhaps matches TRBD1 (5 bases). The CDR3 totals 14 residues. CDR1 is SEHNR and CDR2 is FQNEAQ in the germline V gene (reference sequence). The V end was cut by 6 bases, the J end by 1 base, with 12 bases between.

CDR3 sequence: CASSLTGPRGTQYF. CDR3 DNA sequence: TGTGCCAGCAGCCTTACAGGGCCGAGAGGTACGCAGTATTTT. The chain carries TRBV5-6 and TRBJ2-3; D is possibly TRBD1 (6 bases). The CDR3 runs to 14 residues. V lost 4 bases and J 8 bases, leaving 17 bases between the germline ends. Germline V gene data show CDR1 as SGHDT and CDR2 as YYEEEE.

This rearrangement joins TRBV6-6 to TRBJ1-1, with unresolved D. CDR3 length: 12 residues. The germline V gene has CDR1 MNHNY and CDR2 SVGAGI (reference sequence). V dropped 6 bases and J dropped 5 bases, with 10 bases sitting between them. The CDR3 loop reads CASRVGETEAFF. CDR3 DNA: TGTGCCAGCAGGGTCGGAGAAACTGAAGCTTTCTTT.

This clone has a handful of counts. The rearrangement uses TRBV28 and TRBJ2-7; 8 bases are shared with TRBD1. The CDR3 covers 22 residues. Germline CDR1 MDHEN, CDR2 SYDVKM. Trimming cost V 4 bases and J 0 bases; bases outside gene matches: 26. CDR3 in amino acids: CASSSPGQVNLGLAWNSYEQYF. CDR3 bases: TGTGCCAGCAGTTCCCCGGGACAGGTAAATCTCGGCCTAGCGTGGAACTCCTACGAGCAGTACTTC.

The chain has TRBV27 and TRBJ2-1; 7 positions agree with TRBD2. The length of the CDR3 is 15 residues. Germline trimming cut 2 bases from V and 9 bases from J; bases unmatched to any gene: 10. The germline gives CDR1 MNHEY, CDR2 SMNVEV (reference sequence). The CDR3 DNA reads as TGTGCCAGCAGTTTAGAAAGGTTGGGGGGGGGTGAGCAGTTCTTC. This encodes CASSLERLGGGEQFF.

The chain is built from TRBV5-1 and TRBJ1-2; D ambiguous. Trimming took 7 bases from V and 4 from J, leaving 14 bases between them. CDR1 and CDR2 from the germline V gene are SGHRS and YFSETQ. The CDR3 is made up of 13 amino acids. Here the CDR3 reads CASGEGGSYGYTF. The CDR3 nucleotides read TGCGCCAGCGGGGAAGGAGGGAGCTATGGCTACACCTTC.

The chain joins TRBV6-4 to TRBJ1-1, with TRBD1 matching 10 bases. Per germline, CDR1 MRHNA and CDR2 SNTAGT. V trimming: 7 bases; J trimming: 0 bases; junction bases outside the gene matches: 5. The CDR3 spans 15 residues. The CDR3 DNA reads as TGTGCCAGCAAAAGGGACAGGGGCATGAACACTGAAGCTTTCTTT. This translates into CASKRDRGMNTEAFF.

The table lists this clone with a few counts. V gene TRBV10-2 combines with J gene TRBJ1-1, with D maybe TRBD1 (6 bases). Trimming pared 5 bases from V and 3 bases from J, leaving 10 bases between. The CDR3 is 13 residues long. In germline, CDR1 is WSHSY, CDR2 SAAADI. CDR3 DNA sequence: TGCGCCAGCAGTCGGGACACCTACACTGAAGCTTTCTTT. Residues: CASSRDTYTEAFF.

DNA for the CDR3: TGTGCCAGCAGCTTGACTAGCGGACCTCAAGAGACCCAGTACTTC. Protein product: CASSLTSGPQETQYF. The V gene is TRBV11-3, the J gene TRBJ2-5, with TRBD2 matching 9 bases. The V gene's germline CDR1 is SGHNT and CDR2 YENEEA. The CDR3 loop spans 15 amino acids. Trimming cost V 3 bases and J 2 bases; bases outside gene matches: 4. Complete variable domain (other parts from reference TRBV11-3 and TRBJ2-5): EAGVVQSPRYKIIEKKQPVAFWCNPISGHNTLYWYLQNLGQGPELLIRYENEEAVDDSQLPKDRFSAERLKGVDSTLKIQPAELGDSAVYLCASSLTSGPQETQYFGPGTRLLVL.

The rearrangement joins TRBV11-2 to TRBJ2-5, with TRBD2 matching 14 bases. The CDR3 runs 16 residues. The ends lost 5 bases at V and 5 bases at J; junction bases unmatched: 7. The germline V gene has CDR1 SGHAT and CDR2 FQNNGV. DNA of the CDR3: TGTGCCAGCAGCCCTGGGACTAGCGGGAGCCGTGAGACCCAGTACTTC. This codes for CASSPGTSGSRETQYF.

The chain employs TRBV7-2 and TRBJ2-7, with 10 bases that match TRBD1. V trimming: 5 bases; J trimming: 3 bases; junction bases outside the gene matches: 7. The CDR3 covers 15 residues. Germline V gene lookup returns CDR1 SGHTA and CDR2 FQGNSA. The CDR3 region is CASSLSGTGVYEQYF. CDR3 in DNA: TGTGCCAGCAGCCTTTCCGGGACAGGGGTCTACGAGCAGTACTTC.

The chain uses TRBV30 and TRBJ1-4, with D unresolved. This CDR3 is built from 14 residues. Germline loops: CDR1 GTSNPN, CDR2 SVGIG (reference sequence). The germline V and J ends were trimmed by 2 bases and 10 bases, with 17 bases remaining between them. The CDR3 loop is CAWSPRPQRGKLFF. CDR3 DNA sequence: TGTGCCTGGAGTCCACGGCCGCAGCGAGGAAAACTGTTTTTT.

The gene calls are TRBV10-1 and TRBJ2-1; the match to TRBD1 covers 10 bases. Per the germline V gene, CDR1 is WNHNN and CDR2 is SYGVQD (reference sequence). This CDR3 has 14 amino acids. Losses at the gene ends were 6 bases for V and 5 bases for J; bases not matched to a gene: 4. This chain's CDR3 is CASSPGQGNNEQFF. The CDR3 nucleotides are TGCGCCAGCAGCCCGGGACAGGGGAACAATGAGCAGTTCTTC.

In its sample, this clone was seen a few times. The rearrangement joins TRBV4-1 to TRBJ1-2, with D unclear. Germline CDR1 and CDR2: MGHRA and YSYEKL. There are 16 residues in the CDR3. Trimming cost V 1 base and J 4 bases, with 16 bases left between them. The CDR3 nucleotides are TGCGCCAGCAGCCAAGGAACTTGGGAGAGAACCTATGGCTACACCTTC. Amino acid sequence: CASSQGTWERTYGYTF.

DNA for the CDR3: TGCGCCAGCAGCCAGGTACAGGGATCCGATACGCAGTATTTT. As protein: CASSQVQGSDTQYF. J is TRBJ2-3 and V is TRBV4-3; D might be TRBD1 (6 bases). CDR3 length equals 14 residues. Trimming took off 3 bases at V and 6 bases at J, with 13 bases between the two ends. CDR1 is LGHNA and CDR2 is YSLEER in the germline V gene.

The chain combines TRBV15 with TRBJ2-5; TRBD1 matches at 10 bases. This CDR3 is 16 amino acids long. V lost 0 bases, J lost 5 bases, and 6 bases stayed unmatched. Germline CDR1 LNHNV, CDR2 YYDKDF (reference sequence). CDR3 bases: TGTGCCACCAGCAGAGAACGGACAGGGGGAAGGGAGACCCAGTACTTC. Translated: CATSRERTGGRETQYF.

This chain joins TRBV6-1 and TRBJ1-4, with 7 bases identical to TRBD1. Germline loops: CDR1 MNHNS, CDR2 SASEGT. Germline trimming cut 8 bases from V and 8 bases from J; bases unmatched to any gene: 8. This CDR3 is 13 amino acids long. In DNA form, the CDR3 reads TGTGCCAGCCAAGAGAGGGGGCGCGAAAAACTGTTTTTT. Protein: CASQERGREKLFF.

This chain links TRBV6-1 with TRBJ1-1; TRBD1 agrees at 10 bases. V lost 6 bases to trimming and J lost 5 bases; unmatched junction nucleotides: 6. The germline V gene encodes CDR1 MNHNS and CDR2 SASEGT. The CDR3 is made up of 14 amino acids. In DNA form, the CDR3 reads TGTGCCAGCAGCGACAGGGGGCAGGAGACTGAAGCTTTCTTT. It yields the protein CASSDRGQETEAFF.

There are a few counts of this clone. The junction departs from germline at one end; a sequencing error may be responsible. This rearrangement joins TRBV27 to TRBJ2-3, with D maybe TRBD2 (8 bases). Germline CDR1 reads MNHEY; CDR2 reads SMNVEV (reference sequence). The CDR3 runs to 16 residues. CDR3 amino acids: CASSAIQGNSLADRHF. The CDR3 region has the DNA TGTGCCAGCAGTGCAATACAGGGGAATTCACTAGCGGATCGGCATTTT.

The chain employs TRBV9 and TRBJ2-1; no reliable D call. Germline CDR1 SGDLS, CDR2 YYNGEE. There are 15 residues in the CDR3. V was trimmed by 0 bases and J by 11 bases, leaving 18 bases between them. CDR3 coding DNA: TGTGCCAGCAGCGTAGGAGGTTTGGGTGAAACAAAGCAGTTCTTC. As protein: CASSVGGLGETKQFF.

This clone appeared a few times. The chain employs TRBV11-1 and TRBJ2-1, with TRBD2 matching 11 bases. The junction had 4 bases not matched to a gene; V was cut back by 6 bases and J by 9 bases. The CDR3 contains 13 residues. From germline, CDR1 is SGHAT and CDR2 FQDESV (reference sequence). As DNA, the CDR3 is TGTGCCAGCAGATATAGCGGGAGGGGTGAGCAGTTCTTC. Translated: CASRYSGRGEQFF.